The text below deals with one TCR beta chain. The antigen is not known. The sample belongs to a study of Ad26.COV2.S vaccination and SARS-CoV-2 variants. Study-wide results and caveats: With respect to non-spike TCR breadth, vaccine and placebo recipients were similar. Spike-specific TCR breadth ran higher among vaccine recipients than placebo recipients.

Sequencing was performed with immunoSEQ multiplex PCR; in TCRdb, only in-frame clones are kept and a portion is missing. Of 330,000 or so clones in the sample, 90% were seen once. The V gene's germline CDR1 is SGHRS and CDR2 YFSETQ. Trimming left V 0 bases short and J 4 bases short, with 13 bases between. The CDR3 length is 15 residues. The treatment here: 19 received Ad26.COV2.S at low or high dose, single or two shots; about five received placebo; per-sample allocation not given. Day 63 following the first vaccine or placebo injection was when the samples were taken. Sample: peripheral blood, taken in a trial of Ad26.COV2.S vaccine versus placebo. The receptor's source is a person between 18 and 65 years old who received the Ad26.COV2.S COVID-19 vaccine or a placebo. V is TRBV5-1 and J is TRBJ2-5; D is tentatively TRBD1 or TRBD2 (5 bases each). CDR3 sequence reads: CASSLASGRGETQYF. CDR3 DNA: TGCGCCAGCAGCTTGGCCTCGGGACGGGGAGAGACCCAGTACTTC.